What follows are 28 T cell receptor beta chains derived from one specimen sequenced in a study of T cells after yellow fever vaccination. TCRdb re-called the 5' RACE reads through MiXCR, storing one row per CDR3 protein. The table shows 450,000 to 550,000 distinct CDR3 sequences, with 21% occurring only once. Here the sequenced sample was PBMCs, taken less than 25 days after the first yellow fever vaccination. These receptor sequences come from a young man who received the YFV17D yellow fever vaccine.

This clonotype was counted between two and nine times. The V call is TRBV21-1, the J call TRBJ2-1; TRBD1 is taken as the D call from the table, unchecked against the DNA. TRBV21-1 is classified as a pseudogene. The CDR3 covers 17 residues. CDR3 residues: CASSKGQRGPRESEQFF. In DNA, the CDR3 is TGTGCCAGCAGCAAAGGGCAGAGGGGACCCCGGGAAAGTGAGCAGTTCTTC.

The chain links TRBV5-1 to TRBJ2-3, with 9 bases aligning to TRBD2. The CDR3 is 18 residues long. Per germline, CDR1 SGHRS and CDR2 YFSETQ. The V and J ends lost 0 bases and 0 bases, in that order; junction bases with no gene match: 8. The CDR3 DNA sequence: TGCGCCAGCAGCTTGGCCCGTGGCGGGGGGGCTAGCACAGATACGCAGTATTTT. Translation gives CASSLARGGGASTDTQYF.

This clonotype was counted between two and nine times. The chain couples TRBV10-3 to TRBJ1-1; 8 bases are a match to TRBD1. With V trimmed by 3 bases and J by 7 bases, 10 bases remained unmatched. Germline V gives CDR1 ENHRY, CDR2 SYGVKD. This CDR3 is 15 amino acids long. This chain's CDR3 is CAISENRGALGEAFF. CDR3 in DNA: TGTGCCATCAGTGAAAACAGGGGGGCATTAGGTGAAGCTTTCTTT.

This clonotype was counted between two and nine times. This chain links TRBV6-5 with TRBJ1-1, with D perhaps TRBD1 (5 bases). Looked up from germline, CDR1 is MNHEY and CDR2 is SVGAGI. The CDR3 is 15 amino acids. Deletions cut 0 bases from V and 4 bases from J, with 12 bases between. CDR3 in amino acids: CASSYSGGLSTEAFF. The DNA of the CDR3 is TGTGCCAGCAGTTACTCGGGGGGATTGAGCACTGAAGCTTTCTTT.

This clonotype was seen a few times. The rearrangement joins TRBV20-1 to TRBJ2-7; D gene ambiguous. Germline values: CDR1 DFQATT, CDR2 SNEGSKA (reference sequence). This CDR3 contains 12 residues. The ends were cut back, 6 bases at V and 2 bases at J, with 11 bases in the middle. The CDR3, as DNA: TGCAGTGCCGGACCATTGCCCTACGAGCAGTACTTC. Amino acids: CSAGPLPYEQYF.

This clonotype has only a few counts. The V and J genes are TRBV5-1 and TRBJ2-3; unclear D gene. The CDR3 covers 14 residues. V lost 2 bases, J lost 3 bases, and 10 bases lay in between. The germline V gene has CDR1 SGHRS and CDR2 YFSETQ. CDR3 region: CASSFRIETDTQYF. CDR3 in DNA: TGCGCCAGCAGCTTCCGGATAGAAACAGATACGCAGTATTTT.

V is TRBV5-6 and J is TRBJ2-1; D unresolved. CDR1 is SGHDT and CDR2 is YYEEEE in the germline V gene. This CDR3 is 13 amino acids long. Trimming shortened V by 4 bases and J by 7 bases, and 12 bases separated the two germline ends. CDR3 in amino acids: CASSQLGLNEQFF. CDR3 in DNA: TGTGCCAGCAGCCAACTGGGATTGAATGAGCAGTTCTTC. Looking up the rest from reference TRBV5-6 and TRBJ2-1 gives the full variable domain: DAGVTQSPTHLIKTRGQQVTLRCSPKSGHDTVSWYQQALGQGPQFIFQYYEEEERQRGNFPDRFSGHQFPNYSSELNVNALLLGDSALYLCASSQLGLNEQFFGPGTRLTVL.

The V and J genes are TRBV11-2 and TRBJ2-7; no definite D call. This CDR3 is 12 amino acids long. V lost 0 bases to trimming and J lost 10 bases, with 10 bases between them. Germline V gene lookup returns CDR1 SGHAT and CDR2 FQNNGV. Here the CDR3 DNA reads TGTGCCAGCAGCTTAGATCAGAATCTCCAGTACGTC. Translating it yields CASSLDQNLQYV.

J is TRBJ2-3 and V is TRBV7-2, with unresolved D. The CDR3 has 16 amino acids. Trimming took off 3 bases at V and 0 bases at J, with 13 bases between the two ends. CDR1 and CDR2 from the germline V gene are SGHTA and FQGNSA. The CDR3 bases are TGTGCCAGCAGCTTGGGAAGCCGGACCAGCACAGATACGCAGTATTTT. It codes for CASSLGSRTSTDTQYF.

The genes are TRBV12-5 and TRBJ1-1; D remains unclear. The CDR3 has 14 residues. Trimming removed 3 bases from V and 5 bases from J, with 13 bases in between. Germline loops: CDR1 LGHNT, CDR2 FRNRAP. The CDR3: CASGFTTGFTEAFF. The CDR3 DNA reads as TGTGCTAGTGGTTTTACGACCGGATTTACTGAAGCTTTCTTT.

This clonotype was recorded a few times. CDR3 sequence reads: CASREMGHGELFF. Here the CDR3 DNA reads TGTGCCAGCAGGGAAATGGGACACGGGGAGCTGTTTTTT. The V gene is TRBV25-1, the J gene TRBJ2-2; perhaps TRBD1 as D (6 bases). Germline lookup yields CDR1 MGHDK and CDR2 SYGVNS. This CDR3 region has 13 residues. V lost 6 bases and J lost 7, with 12 bases in between.

V is TRBV4-2 and J is TRBJ2-2, with D tentatively TRBD1 (5 bases). Trimming removed 5 bases from V and 3 bases from J, with 16 bases in between. The V gene's germline CDR1 is LGHNA and CDR2 YNFKEQ. This CDR3 is built from 16 residues. CDR3 bases: TGTGCCAGCAGCTCCGGTGGTGGGGCGGACACCGGGGAGCTGTTTTTT. Its translation is CASSSGGGADTGELFF.

The chain combines TRBV20-1 with TRBJ1-4, with 8 bases identical to TRBD1. CDR1 is DFQATT and CDR2 is SNEGSKA in the germline V gene (reference sequence). The CDR3 length is 13 residues. After removal of 4 bases from V and 7 bases from J, the junction contained 5 bases not matched to a gene. CDR3 amino acids: CSANQGASEKLFF. CDR3 DNA sequence: TGCAGTGCTAATCAGGGGGCTTCTGAAAAACTGTTTTTT.

The chain recombines TRBV12-3 or TRBV12-4 with TRBJ2-1, with 10 bases fitting TRBD2. The CDR3 runs to 20 residues. V was pared by 6 bases and J by 2 bases, with 19 bases of the junction left unmatched. DNA of the CDR3: TGTGCCAGCAGCAAGACAAACCTAACTAGCGGGGTTTCGCCCTACAATGAGCAGTTCTTC. Amino acid sequence: CASSKTNLTSGVSPYNEQFF.

The chain uses TRBV7-2 and TRBJ2-5; D could derive from TRBD1 or TRBD2 (6 bases each). The V end was cut by 5 bases, the J end by 3 bases, with 16 bases between. Germline V gene data show CDR1 as SGHTA and CDR2 as FQGNSA. This CDR3 is 15 amino acids long. CDR3 sequence: CASSRVLGGEETQYF. CDR3 nucleotides: TGTGCCAGCAGCCGCGTGTTGGGGGGCGAAGAGACCCAGTACTTC.

This clonotype has a handful of counts. This chain links TRBV7-9 with TRBJ2-7, with a tentative D call TRBD2 (5 bases). Trimming removed 3 bases at V and 2 bases at J, with 11 bases between. Looked up from germline, CDR1 is SEHNR and CDR2 is FQNEAQ (reference sequence). The CDR3 contains 14 residues. This CDR3 is CASSFPRETYEQYF. Written as DNA, the CDR3 is TGTGCCAGCAGCTTCCCGAGGGAGACCTACGAGCAGTACTTC. The variable domain in full, completed from reference TRBV7-9 and TRBJ2-7, reads DTGVSQNPRHKITKRGQNVTFRCDPISEHNRLYWYRQTLGQGPEFLTYFQNEAQLEKSRLLSDRFSAERPKGSFSTLEIQRTEQGDSAMYLCASSFPRETYEQYFGPGTRLTVT.

A few counts support this clonotype. The V and J genes are TRBV6-1 and TRBJ2-2, with D possibly matching TRBD2 (5 bases). The CDR3 runs to 13 residues. V was trimmed by 5 bases and J by 9 bases, leaving 13 bases between them. Germline loops: CDR1 MNHNS, CDR2 SASEGT. CDR3 amino acids: CASSPGVTRELFF. Written as DNA, the CDR3 is TGTGCCAGCAGTCCCGGGGTAACGAGGGAGCTGTTTTTT.

There are a few counts of this clonotype. CDR3 DNA: TGTGCCAGCAGTTACTCGGCCAGAGGAAGTAACTATGGCTACACCTTC. The encoded protein is CASSYSARGSNYGYTF. The gene calls are TRBV6-5 and TRBJ1-2, with D uncertain. Germline values: CDR1 MNHEY, CDR2 SVGAGI. CDR3 length equals 16 residues. V was pared by 0 bases and J by 1 base, with 12 bases between.

The gene calls are TRBV25-1 and TRBJ1-1; no definite D call. This CDR3 is built from 13 residues. Germline V gives CDR1 MGHDK, CDR2 SYGVNS. V dropped 8 bases and J dropped 4 bases, with 14 bases sitting between them. The CDR3 spells CASGWAYSTEAFF. The CDR3 coding sequence is TGTGCCAGCGGGTGGGCTTATTCCACTGAAGCTTTCTTT.

The chain uses TRBV3-1 and TRBJ2-2, with TRBD1 matching 7 bases. V shed 4 bases and J 10 bases; nucleotides not matched to a gene: 12. Germline V CDR1 and CDR2: LGHDT, YNNKEL (reference sequence). There are 15 residues in the CDR3. CDR3 residues: CASSLGQAPVEELFF. CDR3 nucleotides: TGTGCCAGCAGCCTCGGACAGGCCCCCGTAGAGGAGCTGTTTTTT. The full variable domain, with the rest looked up from reference TRBV3-1 and TRBJ2-2, is DTAVSQTPKYLVTQMGNDKSIKCEQNLGHDTMYWYKQDSKKFLKIMFSYNNKELIINETVPNRFSPKSPDKAHLNLHINSLELGDSAVYFCASSLGQAPVEELFFGEGSRLTVL.

This clonotype was recorded only once. This sequence joins TRBV12-3 or TRBV12-4 and TRBJ1-1; unclear D gene. This CDR3 has 14 amino acids. V was shortened by 6 bases and J by 4 bases, with 15 bases between the two germline ends. CDR3 sequence: CASSLSGRVTEAFF. CDR3 DNA: TGTGCCAGCAGCCTGTCGGGGAGAGTCACTGAAGCTTTCTTT.

The V call is TRBV4-1, the J call TRBJ1-2; 11 bases are a match to TRBD1. Looked up from germline, CDR1 is MGHRA and CDR2 is YSYEKL. Trimming removed 2 bases from V and 7 bases from J; junction bases left unmatched: 9. The length of the CDR3 is 16 residues. DNA of the CDR3: TGCGCCAGCAGCCAATCCGGGACAGGGGGTTTAGGTGGCTACACCTTC. It translates to CASSQSGTGGLGGYTF.

The chain carries TRBV5-1 and TRBJ1-3; D is unresolved. Germline assignment: CDR1 SGHRS and CDR2 YFSETQ. The CDR3 runs 13 residues. Trimming removed 3 bases at V and 2 bases at J, with 6 bases between. The CDR3: CASSYRAGNTIYF. DNA for the CDR3: TGCGCCAGCAGCTATAGGGCTGGAAACACCATATATTTT.

In this sample, this clonotype turned up a few times. The chain is built from TRBV20-1 and TRBJ1-2; unclear D gene. Trimming shortened V by 3 bases and J by 8 bases, and 16 bases separated the two germline ends. The CDR3 runs to 13 residues. The V gene's germline CDR1 is DFQATT and CDR2 SNEGSKA (reference sequence). This CDR3 is CSASTASMRGYTF. As DNA, the CDR3 is TGCAGTGCTAGTACGGCATCGATGAGAGGCTACACCTTC.

The J gene is TRBJ2-3, the V gene TRBV11-3; 10 nucleotides line up with TRBD2. The V gene end was trimmed by 2 bases and the J gene end by 6 bases; junction bases not matched to a gene: 8. The germline gives CDR1 SGHNT, CDR2 YENEEA. The CDR3 loop spans 16 amino acids. The CDR3 sequence: CASSLWTSGKGDTQYF. CDR3 nucleotide sequence: TGTGCCAGCAGCTTATGGACTAGCGGAAAAGGGGATACGCAGTATTTT.

V usage is TRBV20-1 and J usage is TRBJ1-2; no clear D. V was pared by 0 bases and J by 4 bases, with 21 bases between. The CDR3 spans 17 residues. Germline assignment: CDR1 DFQATT and CDR2 SNEGSKA (reference sequence). The CDR3 region has the DNA TGCAGTGCTAGAGATCCCGGAGCGAGGGCGCCTGTCTATGGCTACACCTTC. Translating it yields CSARDPGARAPVYGYTF.

CDR3 nucleotides: TGCGCCAGCAGCCAAGATAGTCGAGGGGGGTGGGTCAAAAACATTCAGTACTTC. This translates into CASSQDSRGGWVKNIQYF. The V call is TRBV4-1, the J call TRBJ2-4; either TRBD1 or TRBD2 may supply D (6 bases each). Per the germline V gene, CDR1 is MGHRA and CDR2 is YSYEKL. V lost 0 bases and J 3 bases, leaving 18 bases between the germline ends. This CDR3 comprises 18 residues.

This clonotype was recorded a few times. The chain couples TRBV7-9 to TRBJ2-2; no firm D call. Trimming removed 4 bases from V and 4 bases from J, with 7 bases in between. Germline assignment: CDR1 SEHNR and CDR2 FQNEAQ (reference sequence). This CDR3 region has 13 residues. Written as DNA, the CDR3 is TGTGCCAGCAGCTGGGAATCCACCGGGGAGCTGTTTTTT. It yields the protein CASSWESTGELFF.